This T cell receptor (beta chain) was observed in a study of T cells expressing NK-cell markers. TCRdb reprocessed the 5' RACE reads and stores each CDR3 protein as one record, lacking DNA. The table lists about 550,000 distinct CDR3 sequences. Germline V gene lookup returns CDR1 DFQATT and CDR2 SNEGSKA (reference sequence). CDR3 size: 15 residues. This sequence was found in a man in his late teens or twenties in good health. J is TRBJ2-1 and V is TRBV20-1; TCRdb's D call, TRBD1, is unchecked because there is no DNA. The sample comprised blood T cells: a sorted CD56 or NKG2C T cell subset, CD4+ or CD8+ T cells, or bulk PBMC T cells (not recorded which). The CDR3 region is CSARSLGGSVYEQFF.